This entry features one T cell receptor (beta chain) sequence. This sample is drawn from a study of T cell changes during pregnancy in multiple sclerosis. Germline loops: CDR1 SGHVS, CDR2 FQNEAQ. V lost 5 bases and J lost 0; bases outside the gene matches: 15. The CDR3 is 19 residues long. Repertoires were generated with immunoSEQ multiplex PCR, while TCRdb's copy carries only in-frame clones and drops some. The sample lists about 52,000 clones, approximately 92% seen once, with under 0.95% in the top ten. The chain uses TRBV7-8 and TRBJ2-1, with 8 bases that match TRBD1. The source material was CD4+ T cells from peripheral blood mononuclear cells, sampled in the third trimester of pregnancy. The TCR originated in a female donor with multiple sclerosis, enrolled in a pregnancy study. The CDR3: CASSRISDRVKSSYNEQFF. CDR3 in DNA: TGTGCCAGCAGCCGAATCTCGGACAGGGTCAAAAGCTCCTACAATGAGCAGTTCTTC.